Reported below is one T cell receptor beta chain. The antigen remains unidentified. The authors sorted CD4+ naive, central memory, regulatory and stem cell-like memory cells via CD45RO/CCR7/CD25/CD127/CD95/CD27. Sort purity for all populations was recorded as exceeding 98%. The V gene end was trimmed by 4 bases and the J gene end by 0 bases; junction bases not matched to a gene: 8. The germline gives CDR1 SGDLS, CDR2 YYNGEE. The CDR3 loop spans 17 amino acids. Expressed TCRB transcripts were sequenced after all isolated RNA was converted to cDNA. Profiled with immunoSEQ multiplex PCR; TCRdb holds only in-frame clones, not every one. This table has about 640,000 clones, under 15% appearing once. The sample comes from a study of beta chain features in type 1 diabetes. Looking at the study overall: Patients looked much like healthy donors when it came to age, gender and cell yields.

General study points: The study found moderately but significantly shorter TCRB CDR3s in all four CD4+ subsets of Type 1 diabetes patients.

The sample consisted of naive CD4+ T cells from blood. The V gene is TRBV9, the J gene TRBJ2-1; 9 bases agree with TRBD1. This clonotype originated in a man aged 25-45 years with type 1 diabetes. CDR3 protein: CASSSSGTGNSYNEQFF. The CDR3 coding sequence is TGTGCCAGCAGCTCCTCCGGGACAGGGAACTCCTACAATGAGCAGTTCTTC. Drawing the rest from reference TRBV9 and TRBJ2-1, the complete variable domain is DSGVTQTPKHLITATGQRVTLRCSPRSGDLSVYWYQQSLDQGLQFLIQYYNGEERAKGNILERFSAQQFPDLHSELNLSSLELGDSALYFCASSSSGTGNSYNEQFFGPGTRLTVL.